Listed here are 5 T cell receptor beta chains from one sample, sequenced in a study of regulatory T cells in long-lasting Graves disease. Library construction for TCR beta used iRepertoire HTBI primers and Arm-PCR of CDR3 regions. In TCRdb, the multiplex PCR reads were re-called with MiXCR into one record per CDR3 protein. This sample yields about 300,000 distinct CDR3 sequences, of which 20% to 25% are seen a single time; about 56% belongs to the top ten. Indicated time point: persistent/refractory GD, antithyroid drugs over 5 years with positive TRAb. Researchers made the TCR library from RNA that was extracted from PBMCs. The sample here was peripheral blood mononuclear cells (PBMCs), taken when the disease was refractory, from a patient treated with antithyroid drugs. These receptors originate from a female donor with Graves disease.

This clonotype was observed at least ten times. The chain links TRBV4-3 to TRBJ1-1, with 9 nucleotides matching TRBD1. J gave up 8 bases and V 3 bases, and 1 base lay outside the gene matches. The germline V gene has CDR1 LGHNA and CDR2 YSLEER. The CDR3 contains 12 residues. In DNA, the CDR3 is TGCGCCAGCAGCCAGGACAGGGGCGAAGCTTTCTTT. Protein product: CASSQDRGEAFF.

This clonotype was counted ten times or more. The chain joins TRBV28 to TRBJ2-7; 9 bases map to TRBD1. The length of the CDR3 is 15 residues. J was trimmed by 3 bases and V by 4 bases; bases with no gene match: 7. Germline V gene sequence: CDR1 MDHEN, CDR2 SYDVKM. CDR3 protein: CASSSVPGQGYEQYF. The CDR3 DNA is TGTGCCAGCAGTTCCGTCCCGGGACAGGGCTACGAGCAGTACTTC.

This clonotype was detected once. The genes are TRBV28 and TRBJ2-2; 7 bases are shared with TRBD2. V lost 1 base to trimming and J lost 4 bases; unmatched junction nucleotides: 3. The CDR3 contains 15 residues. CDR1 and CDR2 from the germline V gene are MDHEN and SYDVKM. CDR3 DNA: TGTGCCAGCAGTTTATTGGGGGAGGGCACCGGGGAGCTGTTTTTT. It encodes CASSLLGEGTGELFF.

At least ten counts were recorded for this clonotype. This chain joins TRBV11-2 and TRBJ2-5; D is unresolved. Germline lookup yields CDR1 SGHAT and CDR2 FQNNGV. The CDR3 contains 15 residues. V lost 1 base, J lost 2 bases, and 11 bases lay in between. The CDR3, as DNA: TGTGCCAGCAGCTTAGGGATGGGCCCACAAGAGACCCAGTACTTC. It codes for CASSLGMGPQETQYF. The entire variable domain, with the rest obtained from reference TRBV11-2 and TRBJ2-5, is as follows: EAGVAQSPRYKIIEKRQSVAFWCNPISGHATLYWYQQILGQGPKLLIQFQNNGVVDDSQLPKDRFSAERLKGVDSTLKIQPAKLEDSAVYLCASSLGMGPQETQYFGPGTRLLVL.

This chain uses TRBV28 with TRBJ2-5, with 12 bases fitting TRBD2. After removal of 1 base from V and 2 bases from J, the junction contained 2 bases not matched to a gene. The CDR3 contains 16 residues. Looked up from germline, CDR1 is MDHEN and CDR2 is SYDVKM. The CDR3 DNA reads TGTGCCAGCAGTTTATATGGACTAGCGGGACAAGAGACCCAGTACTTC. Translating gives CASSLYGLAGQETQYF.